This TCR beta chain was sequenced during a study of beta chain features in type 1 diabetes. A word on this clone: Its antigen is currently unknown.

Whole-study findings and limits: All four CD4+ subsets of Type 1 diabetes patients contained TCRB CDR3s that were moderately but significantly shorter. When cDNA is sequenced, cells with high TCR expression could be over-represented.

Expressed TCRB transcripts were sequenced because the isolated RNA had all been reverse transcribed beforehand. Repertoires were generated with immunoSEQ multiplex PCR, while TCRdb's copy carries only in-frame clones and drops some. The sample holds some 270,000 clones, roughly a tenth seen once. The clonotype comes from a man aged 30-40 years with type 1 diabetes. The source material was naive CD4+ T cells from blood.

This CDR3 is CASSLLGLVYNEQFF. Here the CDR3 DNA reads TGTGCCAGCAGCTTATTGGGACTAGTGTACAATGAGCAGTTCTTC. The rearrangement joins TRBV7-3 to TRBJ2-1; 8 nucleotides line up with TRBD2. The CDR3 has 15 residues. The J segment lost 4 bases and the V segment lost 2 bases, leaving 4 bases of the junction unmatched. Germline V gene sequence: CDR1 SGHTA, CDR2 FQGTGA.